The sequence of this TCR beta chain was determined in a study of blood T cell repertoires in COVID-19. Study information: Spain, Italy and the United States supplied samples that represented acute and convalescent COVID-19. PBMCs, B-cell-depleted T cells, or T cells were the source of the cDNA or gDNA that made up the material.

As originally analysed: Quantification of nucleated cells was approximated via reference gene primer amplification. The table came from immunoSEQ multiplex PCR; TCRdb's copy has only in-frame clones and leaves some out. V, J and clone size are taken as reported in that table, and D and trimming were inferred from the DNA itself. The sample includes nearly 200,000 clones, around four fifths of them seen just once. Worth noting for this clone: The sample has other DNA sequences that encode this CDR3 too.

The origin of this receptor is a human donor with acute or convalescent COVID-19. The donor label of this sample is uncertain. Input material: peripheral blood.

The CDR3 loop reads CASSPDRNYGYTF. The CDR3 DNA follows: TGTGCCAGCAGCCCCGACAGAAACTATGGCTACACCTTC. The rearrangement uses TRBV3-1 (or the pseudogene TRBV3-2) and TRBJ1-2; a weak D match, TRBD1 (5 bases). V dropped 4 bases and J dropped 2 bases, with 8 bases sitting between them. The CDR3 is 13 amino acids. The germline CDR1 and CDR2 sequences are LGHDT and YNNKEL (reference sequence).